This T cell receptor beta chain is drawn from a study of T cells after yellow fever vaccination. Overall study findings and caveats: Any FACS-sorted repertoire could hold abundant clonotypes that contaminate it from the bulk population. Post-booster repertoires again held most primary-vaccination clones (roughly 96% CD4, 80% to 90% CD8).

A universal primer site and UMIs were added as TCR cDNA was made by 5'RACE template switching. A single record per CDR3 protein comes from TCRdb applying MiXCR to the 5' RACE reads. This table holds roughly 320,000 distinct CDR3 sequences, about 11% found once. Comment on this clonotype: What it binds is not known.

The CDR3 spans 14 residues. Deletions cut 8 bases from V and 3 bases from J, with 13 bases between. Germline CDR1 SNHLY, CDR2 FYNNEI. The clonotype was recovered from a man aged 18 to 35 who received the YFV17D yellow fever vaccine. V usage is TRBV2 and J usage is TRBJ2-2, with D possibly being TRBD1 (6 bases). Sequenced here: CD4+ T cells sorted from PBMCs, sampled 45 days after the yellow fever booster vaccination. The CDR3 nucleotides read TGTGCCAGCCAGGGGTCCGTCGACACCGGGGAGCTGTTTTTT. Its protein is CASQGSVDTGELFF.